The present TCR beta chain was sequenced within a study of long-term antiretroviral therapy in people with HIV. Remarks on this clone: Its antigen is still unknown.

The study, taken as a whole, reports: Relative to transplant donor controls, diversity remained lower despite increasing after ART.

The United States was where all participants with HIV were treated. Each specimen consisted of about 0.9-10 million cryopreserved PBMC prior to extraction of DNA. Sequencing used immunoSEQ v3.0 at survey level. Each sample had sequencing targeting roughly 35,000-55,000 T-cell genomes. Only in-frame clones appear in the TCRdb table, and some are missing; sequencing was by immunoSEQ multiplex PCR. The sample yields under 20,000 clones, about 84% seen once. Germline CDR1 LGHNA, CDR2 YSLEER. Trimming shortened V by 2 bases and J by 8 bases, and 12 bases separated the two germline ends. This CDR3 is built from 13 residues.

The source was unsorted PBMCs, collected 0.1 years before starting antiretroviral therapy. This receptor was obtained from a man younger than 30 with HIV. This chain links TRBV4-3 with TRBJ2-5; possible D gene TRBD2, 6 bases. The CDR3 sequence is CASSQSAGRTQYF. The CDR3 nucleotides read TGCGCCAGCAGCCAATCGGCGGGGAGAACCCAGTACTTC.